Following are 29 T cell receptor beta chains from one sample sequenced in a study of cytomegalovirus exposure and HLA in healthy donors. Some clones are missing from TCRdb's copy, which holds only in-frame ones; the method was immunoSEQ multiplex PCR. The sample has some 150,000 clones; approximately 86% are singletons. Sequenced input: PBMCs. Receptors were obtained from a man between 18 and 35 years old in good health and CMV-seropositive.

This clone was seen a handful of times. V is TRBV11-1 and J is TRBJ2-7; 9 bases agree with TRBD2. The CDR3 extends over 13 amino acids. The V segment lost 5 bases and the J segment 5 bases; nucleotides outside the gene matches: 4. Germline CDR1 reads SGHAT; CDR2 reads FQDESV (reference sequence). CDR3 nucleotide sequence: TGTGCCAGCAGCACACTAGCGGGCCACGAGCAGTACTTC. Amino acids: CASSTLAGHEQYF.

This sequence joins TRBV7-2 and TRBJ2-7; 14 nucleotides align to TRBD2. The V segment lost 1 base and the J segment 0 bases; nucleotides outside the gene matches: 8. CDR3 size: 19 residues. Germline loops: CDR1 SGHTA, CDR2 FQGNSA. CDR3 nucleotide sequence: TGTGCCAGCAGCTTAGGGGGGACTAGCGGGGGCCGCAGCTCCTACGAGCAGTACTTC. It encodes CASSLGGTSGGRSSYEQYF.

V gene TRBV5-1 combines with J gene TRBJ2-7; possible D gene TRBD1, 5 bases. Germline assignment: CDR1 SGHRS and CDR2 YFSETQ. The CDR3 has 14 amino acids. The germline V and J ends were trimmed by 4 bases and 1 base, with 12 bases remaining between them. CDR3 residues: CASSPGGQSYEQYF. CDR3 in DNA: TGCGCCAGCAGCCCGGGCGGACAATCCTACGAGCAGTACTTC.

The chain joins TRBV5-4 to TRBJ2-1, with 8 positions matching TRBD2. This CDR3 spans 14 amino acids. Losses at the gene ends were 5 bases for V and 3 bases for J; bases not matched to a gene: 4. The germline gives CDR1 SGHNT, CDR2 YYREEE (reference sequence). The CDR3 is CASRGSGSYNEQFF. The CDR3 nucleotides read TGTGCCAGCAGGGGGAGCGGGAGCTACAATGAGCAGTTCTTC.

V is TRBV25-1 and J is TRBJ2-2; no definite D call. Trimming shortened V by 1 base and J by 6 bases, and 12 bases separated the two germline ends. The CDR3 consists of 15 residues. Germline CDR1 reads MGHDK; CDR2 reads SYGVNS. The DNA of the CDR3 is TGTGCCAGCAGTGAATTGTCTACCCAGGCCGGGGAGCTGTTTTTT. Translating it yields CASSELSTQAGELFF.

The gene calls are TRBV13 and TRBJ2-3; 7 bases match TRBD2. V gave up 6 bases and J gave up 4 bases; unmatched junction bases: 4. Germline lookup yields CDR1 PRHDT and CDR2 FYEKMQ (reference sequence). The CDR3 spans 13 residues. The CDR3 region has the DNA TGTGCCAGCAGGGGGGGGGTCCCAGATACGCAGTATTTT. Translating gives CASRGGVPDTQYF.

V is TRBV4-3 and J is TRBJ1-1; 8 bases are shared with TRBD1. Germline CDR1 reads LGHNA; CDR2 reads YSLEER. J lost 4 bases, V lost 4 bases, and 14 bases had no gene match. This CDR3 has 17 residues. The CDR3 DNA sequence: TGCGCCAGCAGCCCATCCGCACAGGGGGATAGGGTCACTGAAGCTTTCTTT. It yields the protein CASSPSAQGDRVTEAFF.

This chain connects TRBV30 to TRBJ2-7, with TRBD1 matching 9 bases. Trimming removed 0 bases from V and 5 bases from J; junction bases left unmatched: 5. The CDR3 contains 14 residues. Germline values: CDR1 GTSNPN, CDR2 SVGIG (reference sequence). In nucleotides, the CDR3 is TGTGCCTGGAGTGTAGGGACAGGGTTGAACGAGCAGTACTTC. It is translated as CAWSVGTGLNEQYF.

V usage is TRBV5-4 and J usage is TRBJ1-5; 8 bases are shared with TRBD1. This CDR3 spans 14 amino acids. V trimming: 2 bases; J trimming: 6 bases; junction bases outside the gene matches: 4. Germline CDR1 SGHNT, CDR2 YYREEE (reference sequence). The CDR3 DNA sequence: TGTGCCAGCAGCTTTCAGGGGGCGGGTCAGCCCCAGCATTTT. Translating it yields CASSFQGAGQPQHF.

The J gene is TRBJ2-3, the V gene TRBV6-1; 7 bases match TRBD1. Germline lookup yields CDR1 MNHNS and CDR2 SASEGT. V dropped 7 bases and J dropped 4; count of bases not matched to a gene: 8. The CDR3 consists of 14 residues. CDR3 sequence reads: CASTVGQEPDTQYF. The DNA of the CDR3 is TGTGCCAGCACCGTCGGACAGGAACCAGATACGCAGTATTTT.

The rearrangement joins TRBV7-9 to TRBJ1-2; TRBD1 agrees at 10 bases. CDR3 length equals 17 residues. V shed 5 bases and J 0 bases; nucleotides not matched to a gene: 9. Germline CDR1 reads SEHNR; CDR2 reads FQNEAQ (reference sequence). The CDR3 spells CASSEAGQGVPNYGYTF. The CDR3 DNA reads as TGTGCCAGCAGCGAGGCAGGACAGGGGGTACCTAACTATGGCTACACCTTC.

The chain employs TRBV19 and TRBJ1-5, with 7 bases fitting TRBD1. This CDR3 contains 14 residues. Germline trimming cut 5 bases from V and 3 bases from J; bases unmatched to any gene: 4. Germline values: CDR1 LNHDA, CDR2 SQIVND (reference sequence). CDR3 in amino acids: CASSPTGDNQPQHF. Written as DNA, the CDR3 is TGTGCCAGTAGTCCAACAGGGGACAATCAGCCCCAGCATTTT.

The V and J genes are TRBV4-3 and TRBJ2-2; D gene uncertain. This CDR3 has 15 residues. With 0 bases removed from V and 7 bases from J, the gap between germline ends came to 12 bases. CDR1 is LGHNA, CDR2 YSLEER, per germline. The CDR3 reads CASSQDRVDSGELFF. In nucleotides, the CDR3 is TGCGCCAGCAGCCAAGATCGGGTGGATAGCGGGGAGCTGTTTTTT.

This clone has a single count. The chain employs TRBV6-5 and TRBJ2-1, with 8 positions matching TRBD1. V lost 2 bases to trimming and J lost 9 bases; unmatched junction nucleotides: 3. Germline values: CDR1 MNHEY, CDR2 SVGAGI. The CDR3 is 13 residues long. The chain's CDR3 is CASSYGQGGEQFF. DNA for the CDR3: TGTGCCAGCAGTTACGGACAGGGCGGTGAGCAGTTCTTC.

V and J are TRBV4-2 and TRBJ2-3, with 7 bases that match TRBD2. The CDR3 runs 16 residues. In germline, CDR1 is LGHNA, CDR2 YNFKEQ. With V trimmed by 0 bases and J by 0 bases, 3 bases remained unmatched. The CDR3 nucleotides read TGTGCCAGCAGCCAAGAGATTAGCGGGAGCACAGATACGCAGTATTTT. This sequence encodes CASSQEISGSTDTQYF.

The gene calls are TRBV7-2 and TRBJ2-5; D gene unclear. The germline gives CDR1 SGHTA, CDR2 FQGNSA. V was shortened by 0 bases and J by 2 bases, with 4 bases between the two germline ends. The CDR3 has 13 residues. The CDR3 region is CASSLAVQETQYF. For the CDR3, the DNA is TGTGCCAGCAGCTTAGCCGTGCAAGAGACCCAGTACTTC.

This clone is a singleton in its sample. The V and J genes are TRBV4-2 and TRBJ2-1; 7 bases are shared with TRBD1. CDR1 is LGHNA, CDR2 YNFKEQ, per germline. Losses at the gene ends were 0 bases for V and 7 bases for J; bases not matched to a gene: 3. The CDR3 extends over 14 amino acids. The CDR3 protein is CASSQDSGGNEQFF. Here the CDR3 DNA reads TGTGCCAGCAGCCAAGACTCAGGGGGAAATGAGCAGTTCTTC.

The genes are TRBV9 and TRBJ2-1, with D unclear. Germline values: CDR1 SGDLS, CDR2 YYNGEE. Deletions cut 4 bases from V and 4 bases from J, with 6 bases between. The CDR3 sequence is 12 residues long. The CDR3 is CASSLTYNEQFF. Written as DNA, the CDR3 is TGTGCCAGCAGCTTAACTTACAATGAGCAGTTCTTC.

A single count supports this clone. V gene TRBV7-3 combines with J gene TRBJ2-7, with 9 positions matching TRBD1. The CDR3 is 14 residues long. Trimming at V came to 6 bases and at J to 4 bases, leaving 7 bases not matched to a gene. Germline V gene sequence: CDR1 SGHTA, CDR2 FQGTGA. The CDR3: CASSPGQGRYEQYF. The CDR3 DNA reads as TGTGCCAGCAGTCCGGGACAGGGAAGATACGAGCAGTACTTC.

Here the CDR3 reads CASSQEENRLVYEQYF. As DNA, the CDR3 is TGTGCCAGCAGCCAAGAGGAGAACAGGCTCGTCTACGAGCAGTACTTC. The chain has TRBV27 and TRBJ2-7, with a weak D call TRBD1 (5 bases). With 6 bases removed from V and 3 bases from J, the gap between germline ends came to 21 bases. Germline CDR1 and CDR2: MNHEY and SMNVEV (reference sequence). CDR3 size: 16 residues.

The chain recombines TRBV6-5 with TRBJ2-1; TRBD2 might be the D (6 bases). The V gene's germline CDR1 is MNHEY and CDR2 SVGAGI. This CDR3 contains 15 residues. V gave up 4 bases and J gave up 6 bases, with 16 bases separating them. The CDR3 reads CASSLVQDYFNEQFF. The DNA of the CDR3 is TGTGCCAGCAGTTTAGTACAGGACTACTTCAATGAGCAGTTCTTC.

This clone was seen just once. The chain joins TRBV18 to TRBJ1-4, with TRBD1 as a possible D gene (6 bases). The CDR3 is 20 amino acids. Germline-derived CDR1 and CDR2 are KGHSH and LQKENI. Trimming left V 4 bases short and J 2 bases short, with 26 bases between. The CDR3 here is CASSLTSETGYPTTNEKLFF. As DNA, the CDR3 is TGTGCCAGCTCACTCACCTCCGAAACAGGGTACCCCACGACTAATGAAAAACTGTTTTTT. Together with reference TRBV18 and TRBJ1-4, the CDR3 gives the full variable domain: NAGVMQNPRHLVRRRGQEARLRCSPMKGHSHVYWYRQLPEEGLKFMVYLQKENIIDESGMPKERFSAEFPKEGPSILRIQQVVRGDSAAYFCASSLTSETGYPTTNEKLFFGSGTQLSVL.

V is TRBV4-3 and J is TRBJ2-7; 9 bases align to TRBD2. Trimming removed 4 bases from V and 5 bases from J; junction bases left unmatched: 6. This CDR3 has 14 amino acids. Germline V gene lookup returns CDR1 LGHNA and CDR2 YSLEER. DNA of the CDR3: TGCGCCAGCAGCCTCATAGCGGGAGTCGACGAGCAGTACTTC. Its protein product is CASSLIAGVDEQYF.

The genes are TRBV29-1 and TRBJ2-7, with TRBD1 matching over 10 bases. CDR3 length: 16 amino acids. The V and J ends lost 0 bases and 6 bases, in that order; junction bases with no gene match: 11. From germline, CDR1 is SQVTM and CDR2 ANQGSEA. In DNA form, the CDR3 reads TGCAGCGTTGAAGATCCGTCCGGGACAGGGGTGAGCGAGCAGTACTTC. The encoded protein is CSVEDPSGTGVSEQYF.

This clone was found once. Mismatch with germline at one junction end may stem from a read error. V usage is TRBV7-6 and J usage is TRBJ2-7, with D maybe TRBD2 (5 bases). Germline V lookup: CDR1 SGHVS, CDR2 FNYEAQ. The CDR3 is made up of 18 amino acids. The CDR3: CASSLVPPAGSRSHEQYF. The CDR3 DNA sequence: TGTGCCAGCAGCTTAGTTCCGCCGGCGGGCAGCCGCTCCCACGAGCAGTACTTC.

This chain uses TRBV5-1 with TRBJ2-7; D is possibly TRBD1 (6 bases). Germline-derived CDR1 and CDR2 are SGHRS and YFSETQ. This CDR3 is 14 amino acids long. V lost 0 bases and J 3 bases, leaving 10 bases between the germline ends. This CDR3 is CASSLAGAVYEQYF. The CDR3 nucleotides read TGCGCCAGCAGCTTGGCAGGGGCGGTCTACGAGCAGTACTTC.

The V call is TRBV7-6, the J call TRBJ1-2; the D is unclear. V was trimmed by 5 bases and J by 8 bases, leaving 15 bases between them. Germline values: CDR1 SGHVS, CDR2 FNYEAQ. This CDR3 comprises 13 residues. CDR3 bases: TGTGCCAGCAGCCCCGCGCCGTATCTCGGCTACACCTTC. Protein: CASSPAPYLGYTF.

The chain recombines TRBV6-1 with TRBJ2-7; 8 bases line up with TRBD1. The CDR3 has 14 residues. V shed 10 bases and J 2 bases; nucleotides not matched to a gene: 10. CDR1 and CDR2 (germline): MNHNS, SASEGT. In DNA form, the CDR3 reads TGTGCCACCGGAACGGACAGGGCCCCCTACGAGCAGTACTTC. Protein product: CATGTDRAPYEQYF.

The rearrangement joins TRBV6-6 to TRBJ2-3; the D gene is possibly TRBD2 (6 bases). The germline V gene has CDR1 MNHNY and CDR2 SVGAGI (reference sequence). The CDR3 has 14 amino acids. V dropped 6 bases and J dropped 2 bases, with 12 bases sitting between them. The CDR3 sequence: CASSLGRSTDTQYF. The CDR3 DNA reads TGTGCCAGCAGCCTCGGGAGATCCACAGATACGCAGTATTTT.